The clone carrying this T cell receptor beta chain has just a few counts. Its antigen is currently unknown. TCRdb fed the RT-PCR reads into MiXCR, producing one record per CDR3 protein. In the table there are more than 700,000 distinct CDR3 sequences, around 20% of which are singletons. This specimen comes from a study of response to subunit inactivated influenza vaccine. Study-wide results and caveats: Only a handful of new T cells, the authors suggested, are recruited with each seasonal influenza vaccination.

This CDR3 comprises 17 residues. The V gene end was trimmed by 0 bases and the J gene end by 5 bases; junction bases not matched to a gene: 13. The sample consisted of PBMCs from blood, taken 5 days after vaccination. The TCR was taken from a man between 45 and 60 years old who received an inactivated influenza vaccine. The V call is TRBV12-3 or TRBV12-4, the J call TRBJ2-7; 7 bases are a match to TRBD2. The CDR3 is CASSLALFWGDYNEQYF. CDR3 coding DNA: TGTGCCAGCAGTTTAGCGCTATTTTGGGGGGACTATAACGAGCAGTACTTC.